A single sample gave rise to the 6 T cell receptor beta chains below, sequenced in a study of blood T cells in healthy people across ages. Primed by a sample-barcoded 5' primer and a J-beta primer mix, a second PCR proceeded for 7 to 11 cycles. Using its own MiXCR run on the 5' RACE reads, TCRdb lists one record per CDR3 protein. Found here are roughly 500,000 distinct CDR3 sequences, 25% to 30% of them singletons; the top ten hold about 18%. The sequenced sample consisted of blood. These receptors were obtained from a woman in her 70s in good health.

This clonotype was observed a handful of times. V and J are TRBV6-5 and TRBJ1-1; D may be TRBD1 (5 bases). Germline V gene lookup returns CDR1 MNHEY and CDR2 SVGAGI. The ends were cut back, 2 bases at V and 4 bases at J, with 17 bases in the middle. There are 16 residues in the CDR3. CDR3 protein: CASSYVGGEKGTEAFF. DNA of the CDR3: TGTGCCAGCAGTTACGTCGGAGGGGAGAAGGGCACTGAAGCTTTCTTT.

The chain combines TRBV20-1 with TRBJ2-5, with D possibly TRBD2 on 5 matching bases. Near its end, the DNA agrees better with TRBJ2-7, so the J call may be wrong. This CDR3 is 14 amino acids long. Germline lookup yields CDR1 DFQATT and CDR2 SNEGSKA (reference sequence). The CDR3 nucleotides read TGCAGTGCTAGAGATGACCCTCGGGGTTACGAGCAGTACTTC. This gives the protein CSARDDPRGYEQYF.

The rearrangement links TRBV3-1 to TRBJ1-4, with a tentative D call TRBD1 (5 bases). CDR3 length equals 15 residues. V lost 3 bases to trimming and J lost 0 bases, with 8 bases between them. Per the germline V gene, CDR1 is LGHDT and CDR2 is YNNKEL (reference sequence). The CDR3, as DNA: TGTGCCAGCAGCCAGCAGGGTTCAACTAATGAAAAACTGTTTTTT. This codes for CASSQQGSTNEKLFF.

The chain joins TRBV7-3 to TRBJ2-4, with TRBD2 matching over 8 bases. This CDR3 is built from 17 residues. Trimming took 0 bases from V and 0 from J; bases not matched to a gene: 4. CDR1 SGHTA and CDR2 FQGTGA come from the germline V gene. CDR3 in amino acids: CASSLTPLAGAKNIQYF. CDR3 in DNA: TGTGCCAGCAGCTTAACGCCCCTAGCGGGAGCCAAAAACATTCAGTACTTC.

The chain employs TRBV7-2 and TRBJ2-1, with 13 bases that match TRBD2. The length of the CDR3 is 16 residues. With V trimmed by 3 bases and J by 9 bases, 8 bases remained unmatched. The germline CDR1 and CDR2 sequences are SGHTA and FQGNSA. DNA for the CDR3: TGTGCCAGCAGCTTTTCCGGGACTAGCGGGGTGGCTGAGCAGTTCTTC. This encodes CASSFSGTSGVAEQFF.

The V call is TRBV7-2, the J call TRBJ2-5; no reliable D call. The DNA end favors TRBJ2-1, so the J call may be wrong. The germline gives CDR1 SGHTA, CDR2 FQGNSA. The CDR3 runs to 15 residues. The CDR3 sequence: CASSLAPGRYNEQFF. For the CDR3, the DNA is TGTGCCAGCAGCTTAGCGCCTGGACGTTACAATGAGCAGTTCTTC.